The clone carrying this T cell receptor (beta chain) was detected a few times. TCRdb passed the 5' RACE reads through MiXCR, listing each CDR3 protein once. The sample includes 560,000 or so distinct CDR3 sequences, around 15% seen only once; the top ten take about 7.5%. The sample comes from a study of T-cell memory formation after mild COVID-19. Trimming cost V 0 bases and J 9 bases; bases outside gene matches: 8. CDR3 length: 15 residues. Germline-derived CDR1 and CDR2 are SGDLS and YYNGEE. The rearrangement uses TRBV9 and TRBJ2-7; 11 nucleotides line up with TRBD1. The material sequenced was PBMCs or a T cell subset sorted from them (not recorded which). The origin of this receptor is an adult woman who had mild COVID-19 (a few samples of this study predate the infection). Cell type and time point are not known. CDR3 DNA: TGTGCCAGCAGCGTAGGGACAGGGGGCAATTCGGGGCAGTACTTC. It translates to CASSVGTGGNSGQYF.